Given below is one T cell receptor beta chain in context. The entry originates in a study of cytomegalovirus exposure and HLA in healthy donors. This CDR3 is built from 16 residues. Unmatched junction bases numbered 3, after V lost 0 bases and J lost 7 bases. The germline gives CDR1 SGHNT, CDR2 YENEEA. Clones were sequenced by immunoSEQ multiplex PCR, and TCRdb holds only the in-frame ones, with some missing. Altogether hundreds of thousands of clones are present, less than 90% being singletons, with the ten largest covering around 12%. The sequenced sample was PBMCs. V is TRBV11-3 and J is TRBJ2-1, with 13 bases matching TRBD2. The sequence was collected from a man aged 18 to 29 in good health and CMV-seropositive. The CDR3 DNA follows: TGTGCCAGCAGCTTAGAAGGACTAGCGGGAGAGAATGAGCAGTTCTTC. Translating it yields CASSLEGLAGENEQFF.